This is a list of T cell receptor beta chains from one sample in a study of blood T cells in healthy people across ages. TCRdb redid the calling of the 5' RACE reads with MiXCR, one entry per CDR3 protein. The table has 1 million to 1.2 million distinct CDR3 sequences, 35% to 40% seen once. Sequencing was carried out using blood. These receptors originate from a man younger than 35 in good health. The CDR3 runs from the conserved cysteine through the conserved F or W. Fields, in order: D gene, J gene, V gene, clone size, CDR3 protein, CDR3 DNA. A D gene is named only where the DNA matches it firmly. A row's size may be missing; if present it is once, few, many or a size class.

>NA|TRBJ1-1|TRBV6-6|NA
CASTPGGADFTEAFF
TGTGCCAGCACCCCCGGGGGCGCGGATTTCACTGAAGCTTTCTTT
>NA|TRBJ1-4|TRBV4-1|NA
CASSQAGVDEKLFF
TGCGCCAGCAGCCAAGCGGGGGTGGATGAAAAACTGTTTTTT
>NA|TRBJ2-3|TRBV20-1|NA
CSAREDLLLTDTQYF
TGCAGTGCTAGGGAAGACCTATTACTCACAGATACGCAGTATTTT
>TRBD2|TRBJ2-1|TRBV20-1|NA
CSATGTSGGANEQFF
TGCAGTGCTACCGGGACTAGCGGGGGGGCCAATGAGCAGTTCTTC
>TRBD1|TRBJ2-7|TRBV12-3/TRBV12-4|NA
CASKPGQGTYEQYF
TGTGCCAGCAAACCGGGACAGGGGACCTACGAGCAGTACTTC
>NA|TRBJ2-5|TRBV20-1|NA
CSAPGVGVETQYF
TGCAGTGCTCCCGGGGTCGGGGTAGAGACCCAGTACTTC
>NA|TRBJ2-3|TRBV12-3/TRBV12-4|NA
CASSLRGGSADTQYF
TGTGCCAGCAGTTTGCGTGGAGGGAGCGCAGATACGCAGTATTTT
>TRBD1|TRBJ2-1|TRBV6-4|NA
CASSDSGTGPYNEQFF
TGTGCCAGCAGTGACTCTGGGACAGGGCCCTACAATGAGCAGTTCTTC
>NA|TRBJ1-1|TRBV12-3/TRBV12-4|NA
CASSLAGKRKNTEAFF
TGTGCCAGCAGTTTAGCGGGGAAGAGAAAGAACACTGAAGCTTTCTTT
>NA|TRBJ2-2|TRBV20-1|NA
CSAREAINTGELFF
TGCAGTGCTAGAGAGGCCATAAACACCGGGGAGCTGTTTTTT
>TRBD1|TRBJ2-4|TRBV6-5|once
CASSYGGTGALAKNIQYF
TGTGCCAGCAGTTACGGAGGGACAGGGGCTCTAGCCAAAAACATTCAGTACTTC
>NA|TRBJ1-1|TRBV10-3|NA
CAIGVQAEAFF
TGTGCCATCGGGGTTCAGGCCGAAGCTTTCTTT
>NA|TRBJ1-4|TRBV6-5|NA
CASSTGGINEKLFF
TGTGCCAGCAGTACCGGAGGCATTAATGAAAAACTGTTTTTT
>NA|TRBJ1-1|TRBV12-3/TRBV12-4|few
CASSLSQLNTEAFF
TGTGCCAGCAGTTTAAGCCAGCTGAACACTGAAGCTTTCTTT
>TRBD1|TRBJ1-2|TRBV12-3/TRBV12-4|NA
CASSLTTGQDGYTF
TGTGCCAGCAGTTTAACGACAGGGCAGGATGGCTACACCTTC
>NA|TRBJ1-1|TRBV12-3/TRBV12-4|few
CASSFGTMNTEAFF
TGTGCCAGCAGTTTCGGGACTATGAACACTGAAGCTTTCTTT
>TRBD2|TRBJ2-5|TRBV12-3/TRBV12-4|NA
CASSLAPGGGETQYF
TGTGCCAGCAGTTTAGCGCCCGGGGGGGGAGAGACCCAGTACTTC
>NA|TRBJ2-3|TRBV11-2|few
CASSFSPSRHHVEETDTQYF
TGTGCCAGCAGCTTTAGTCCTTCCCGGCACCATGTCGAAGAGACAGATACGCAGTATTTT